The rows below give T cell receptor beta chains drawn from one sample of a study of shared clonotypes between healthy human individuals. Only in-frame clones appear in the TCRdb table, and some are missing; sequencing was by immunoSEQ multiplex PCR. Counted here are over 1.4 million clones, around 95% occurring once; the ten biggest clones make up over 1%. The sequencing input was naive CD4+ T cells sorted from blood. The receptors shown here come from a man aged 25-45 years in good health. The CDR3 runs from the conserved cysteine through the conserved F or W. A D gene is named only where the DNA matches it firmly.

J gene | V gene | D gene | CDR3 protein
TRBJ1-1 | TRBV9 | . | CASSPRGGVDTEAFF
TRBJ2-2 | TRBV5-1 | . | CASRMAGNTGELFF
TRBJ2-7 | TRBV9 | . | CASSADVGEQYF
TRBJ2-5 | TRBV7-9 | . | CASSLAGGRQETQYF
TRBJ2-2 | TRBV5-1 | . | CASSRLPSGQTYSGELFF
TRBJ2-3 | TRBV6-1 | . | CASSEGAADTQYF
TRBJ2-7 | TRBV7-8 | TRBD2 | CASSRTQFGLAGDYEQYF
TRBJ1-2 | TRBV2 | . | CASSEIPLGYGYTF
TRBJ1-2 | TRBV6-4 | . | CASSDSTRNYGYTF
TRBJ2-2 | TRBV28 | . | CAITGRPGELFF
TRBJ2-7 | TRBV6-6 | . | CASSFRRDSSYEQYF
TRBJ2-5 | TRBV10-2 | TRBD1 | CASGWDSKETQYF
TRBJ2-7 | TRBV5-6 | TRBD2 | CASSLEASGSYEQYF
TRBJ2-7 | TRBV7-2 | . | CASRRGARSREQYF
TRBJ2-7 | TRBV28 | . | CASSSTAYEQYF
TRBJ2-1 | TRBV9 | . | CASSEDSISSYNEQFF
TRBJ1-1 | TRBV5-1 | . | CASSRGEAEAFF
TRBJ2-3 | TRBV14 | . | CASSHLQGWGTDTQYF
TRBJ2-7 | TRBV2 | TRBD2 | CASSDSGISYEQYF
TRBJ2-2 | TRBV10-1 | . | CASSESGVGELFF
TRBJ1-5 | TRBV10-3 | . | CAISDRDQPQHF
TRBJ2-5 | TRBV4-1 | . | CASSQDQAGHRPQYF
TRBJ1-1 | TRBV10-3 | . | CAISEATEAFF
TRBJ1-2 | TRBV6-1 | . | CASSEAENPIDSLRGYTF
TRBJ1-2 | TRBV2 | . | CASSEIGARGYGYTF
TRBJ2-1 | TRBV4-1 | . | CASSQDRGTYNEQFF
TRBJ2-7 | TRBV28 | TRBD2 | CASSRWGLEGEQYF
TRBJ2-2 | TRBV4-1 | . | CASSQPNTGELFF
TRBJ2-7 | TRBV5-1 | . | CASSLAVVAGSTYEQYF
TRBJ1-3 | TRBV9 | TRBD1 | CASSVGQINTIYF
TRBJ1-1 | TRBV29-1 | TRBD1 | CSVERTGGRNTEAFF
TRBJ2-5 | TRBV6-5 | . | CASRPAPLETQYF